Here is one TCR beta chain with its context. The antigen it recognizes is unknown. Per-base quality was not reported, and no clone a single base away is much larger than it. For TCR beta library preparation, about 2 micrograms of genomic DNA were isolated from cryopreserved PBMCs. Longitudinal blood samples from CLL patients on ibrutinib monotherapy underwent high-throughput TCR beta sequencing. The patients took part in an open-label, single-center phase 2 trial of ibrutinib monotherapy. The goal of deep resolution MiSeq sequencing was a depth between 1 in 1 million and 1 in 200,000 T cells, and coverage averaged 10x per clonotype. TCR beta libraries were generated with the immunoSEQ hsTCRB Kit. The authors' pipeline ran thus. ImmunoSEQ Data Assistant and ImmunoSEQ Analyzer were used for data analysis, and V, D and J genes were assigned according to IMGT definitions. Clonality was computed as one minus normalized Shannon entropy of productive rearrangement frequencies, ranging from 0 to 1. Only overrepresented clonotypes making up at least 0.05% of each patient's repertoire were included in the public clonotype analysis. Approximately 12 repertoires from age-matched healthy donors, obtained from immuneACCESS, served as clonality controls. The clones in this table, taken by TCRdb from immuneACCESS, are in-frame only. Not every clone is retained; where verified, under half of the shortfall comes from an unresolved V gene, and the cause of the rest is unknown. From that table come the V and J calls and clone size; the DNA was used to work out D and trimming. The sample table contains over 70,000 clones; only one count was recorded for just over 85% of them. The leading ten clones occupy under 6.5% of the sample.

The sample originates from a study of cytotoxic CD8 clonotypes in ibrutinib-treated CLL (dated by TCRdb to the early 2020s). In terms of the full investigation: The cohort included more than 14 treatment-naive and about a dozen relapsed/refractory patients; some 18 were IGHV unmutated. Responses were partial in 25 or so patients and complete in 2; after median 68 months follow-up, some 15 stayed in remission and 12 progressed. Response samples were taken after a median of around 13 months on treatment, ranging from 6 to 36 months. An average of 255,043 productive templates and tens of thousands of productive rearrangements was obtained per sample. Longitudinal samples were obtainable from about 30% of the 86 participants in the trial. Cryopreserved peripheral blood mononuclear cells were obtained prior to treatment, at the time of response, and at either disease progression or sustained remission. Study-wide findings and limitations: Baseline clonality exceeded that of age-matched healthy donors and correlated strongly with circulating CD8+ T-cell counts. Sustained-remission and progressing patients did not have matched sampling times, and lymph node repertoires were not examined. At ibrutinib response clonality went up, during sustained remission it held steady, and at progression it dropped back toward baseline. Public clonotypes were rare and either shrank or stayed stable during treatment, and the rise in clonality at ibrutinib response reflected expansion of private clonotypes.

The germline V gene supplies CDR1 SGHRS and CDR2 YFSETQ. Trimming costs V 0 bases and J 5 bases, and their ends lie 14 bases apart. Reading from cysteine to phenylalanine, the CDR3 counts 15 amino acids. The kept DNA is CDR3 alone, 45 bases in frame from the first base. The origin of this receptor is a human donor with chronic lymphocytic leukemia. The starting material was PBMCs, obtained before ibrutinib treatment. The chain is assembled from TRBV5-1 and TRBJ1-2, with a weak D call of TRBD1 (5 bases match). CDR3 sequence: CASSLGQGGEYGYTF. The nucleotide sequence is given as TGCGCCAGCAGCTTGGGGCAGGGCGGAGAGTATGGCTACACCTTC.